Sequencing of this T cell receptor beta chain was carried out in a study of T-cell reconstitution after alpha-beta-depleted transplantation in children. This clonotype was picked up a small number of times. The antigen remains undetermined. Notes on the study in general: Approximately two months post-transplant, alpha-beta T cells reportedly originated from several hundred expanded graft clones. After one year, T-cell counts and TCRbeta diversity mostly came from new T cells.

Library preparation (for TCRbeta) was performed with unique molecular identifiers. From the PCR reads, TCRdb called clonotypes with MiXCR, one entry per CDR3 protein. The table has about a million distinct CDR3 sequences, about 30% seen once. Germline V gene data show CDR1 as SQVTM and CDR2 as ANQGSEA. J gave up 4 bases and V 4 bases, and 7 bases lay outside the gene matches. The CDR3 spans 14 residues. The genes are TRBV29-1 and TRBJ1-5; 7 bases are shared with TRBD1. The sequence was obtained from a boy in the first two years of life who had a stem cell transplant for SCID, so the T cells may come from the graft donor. The specimen comprised PBMCs, mostly from graft donor cells, sampled 360 days after TCRalphabeta/CD19-depleted stem cell transplant. CDR3 amino acids: CSVVATGTNQPQHF. DNA of the CDR3: TGCAGCGTTGTCGCGACAGGGACTAATCAGCCCCAGCATTTT.